The entry that follows covers one T cell receptor beta chain sequence. This sample was included in a study of control samples from healthy donors and cancer patients. Per the germline V gene, CDR1 is SGHTA and CDR2 is FQGTGA. J lost 6 bases, V lost 6 bases, and 11 bases had no gene match. The CDR3 spans 16 residues. Sequencing used immunoSEQ multiplex PCR; TCRdb keeps in-frame clones, though not all of them. The sample lists 390,000 or so clones; approximately 90% were seen once. Input material: PBMCs. The chain employs TRBV7-3 and TRBJ2-1, with TRBD2 matching 10 bases. The receptor was derived from a man aged 40-55 years with head and neck cancer. CDR3: CASSSQSGLATNEQFF. The CDR3 bases are TGTGCCAGCAGTTCACAATCGGGACTAGCGACCAATGAGCAGTTCTTC.